This is a list of T cell receptor beta chains from one sample in a study of CD8 T cells in ankylosing spondylitis. TCRdb independently ran MiXCR on the 5' RACE reads; one entry per CDR3 protein. The sample lists roughly 280,000 distinct CDR3 sequences, about 19% occurring once. Sequencing was done on a sample of blood, either unsorted or a sorted T cell fraction (not recorded which). These receptors originate from a male donor with ankylosing spondylitis or in good health (not recorded which). The CDR3 runs from the conserved cysteine through the conserved F or W. A D gene is named only where the DNA matches it firmly. Only some rows state a clone size, as once, few, many or a class for expanded clones.

TRBV6-1,TRBJ1-3,NA,NA,CASSPLRSSGNTIYF,TGTGCCAGCAGCCCCCTGAGGAGCTCTGGAAACACCATATATTTT
TRBV20-1,TRBJ2-3,NA,NA,CSASLDGTQYF,TGCAGTGCTAGCCTTGATGGTACGCAGTATTTT
TRBV20-1,TRBJ2-2,NA,NA,CSARGAAGTPNTGELFF,TGCAGTGCTAGAGGGGCGGCCGGGACACCGAACACCGGGGAGCTGTTTTTT
TRBV9,TRBJ2-3,NA,NA,CASSLHAERQSTDTQYF,TGTGCCAGCAGCCTACACGCCGAGCGGCAAAGCACAGATACGCAGTATTTT
TRBV6-5,TRBJ2-1,NA,TRBD1,CASSYSGQGLANEQFF,TGTGCCAGCAGTTACTCGGGACAGGGATTGGCGAATGAGCAGTTCTTC
TRBV20-1,TRBJ2-3,few,NA,CSAPGKGPDTQYF,TGCAGTGCTCCTGGGAAGGGACCAGATACGCAGTATTTT
TRBV20-1,TRBJ1-6,few,NA,CSASSGSEGSPLHF,TGCAGTGCTAGTTCGGGTTCAGAGGGTTCACCCCTCCACTTT
TRBV7-3,TRBJ2-1,NA,NA,CASSFTGQSYNEQFF,TGTGCCAGCAGCTTCACGGGACAATCCTACAATGAGCAGTTCTTC
TRBV20-1,TRBJ1-1,few,TRBD1,CSARRTGMNTEAFF,TGCAGTGCTAGAAGGACAGGCATGAACACTGAAGCTTTCTTT
TRBV28,TRBJ2-1,few,NA,CASTPGEGYNEQFF,TGTGCCAGCACGCCAGGGGAGGGCTACAATGAGCAGTTCTTC
TRBV28,TRBJ2-3,NA,NA,CASTPPQGGTDTQYF,TGTGCCAGCACCCCGCCCCAGGGTGGGACAGATACGCAGTATTTT
TRBV7-3,TRBJ1-6,NA,NA,CASSLTGGYNSPLHF,TGTGCCAGCAGCTTAACGGGGGGATATAATTCACCCCTCCACTTT
TRBV12-3/TRBV12-4,TRBJ2-5,many,NA,CASRPSSETQYF,TGTGCCAGCAGGCCATCCTCCGAGACCCAGTACTTC
TRBV25-1,TRBJ1-2,NA,NA,CASSESVSTAFYGYTF,TGTGCCAGCAGTGAATCGGTATCCACGGCCTTCTATGGCTACACCTTC
TRBV3-1,TRBJ1-6,few,NA,CASRDAGGNSPLHF,TGTGCCAGCAGAGACGCAGGAGGTAATTCACCCCTCCACTTT
TRBV20-1,TRBJ1-1,many,NA,CSASRLTEAFF,TGCAGTGCGAGTAGACTCACCGAAGCTTTCTTT
TRBV6-2/TRBV6-3,TRBJ2-3,NA,TRBD1,CASSYGQVLNTDTQYF,TGTGCCAGCAGTTACGGACAGGTCCTAAACACAGATACGCAGTATTTT
TRBV5-4,TRBJ1-1,NA,TRBD1,CASSPGQVTTAAFF,TGTGCCAGCAGCCCGGGACAGGTCACCACTGCAGCTTTCTTT
TRBV14,TRBJ2-5,few,NA,CASSQDHGPSETQYF,TGTGCCAGCAGCCAAGACCATGGTCCCTCAGAGACCCAGTACTTC
TRBV19,TRBJ1-1,few,NA,CASKGGLNTEAFF,TGTGCCAGTAAAGGTGGCTTGAACACTGAAGCTTTCTTT
TRBV29-1,TRBJ2-1,many,NA,CSVEAGTSSYNEQFF,TGCAGCGTTGAGGCTGGAACTAGCTCCTACAATGAGCAGTTCTTC
TRBV24-1,TRBJ2-2,few,TRBD1,CATSYRGAGELFF,TGTGCCACCAGTTACAGGGGCGCCGGGGAGCTGTTTTTT
TRBV12-3/TRBV12-4,TRBJ2-1,many,NA,CASSLTATNGRVEFF,TGTGCCAGCAGTTTAACGGCCACTAATGGCCGGGTGGAGTTCTTC
TRBV12-3/TRBV12-4,TRBJ1-5,few,NA,CASSLALNREGRPQHF,TGTGCCAGCAGTTTAGCCCTCAACAGGGAGGGGAGGCCCCAGCATTTT
TRBV5-1,TRBJ1-2,NA,NA,CASSLGGSVYGYTF,TGCGCCAGCAGCTTGGGCGGCAGCGTCTATGGCTACACCTTC
TRBV7-8,TRBJ2-3,NA,TRBD2,CASSFPPGLEGVTQYF,TGTGCCAGCAGCTTCCCCCCGGGACTAGAGGGGGTTACGCAGTATTTT
TRBV3-1,TRBJ1-2,few,TRBD1,CASSQASGTGGNYGYTF,TGTGCCAGCAGCCAGGCTTCCGGGACAGGGGGGAACTATGGCTACACCTTC
TRBV29-1,TRBJ2-1,few,NA,CSVLRPASYNEQFF,TGCAGCGTCCTTAGACCCGCTTCCTACAATGAGCAGTTCTTC
TRBV5-1,TRBJ2-1,few,TRBD2,CASNPYRAGGGNNEQFF,TGCGCCAGCAATCCATATCGCGCGGGAGGGGGAAACAATGAGCAGTTCTTC
TRBV6-1,TRBJ2-3,few,TRBD2,CATRVAGGPDTQYF,TGTGCCACTCGGGTAGCGGGGGGCCCAGATACGCAGTATTTT
TRBV20-1,TRBJ1-1,NA,NA,CSARDFPMNTEAFF,TGCAGTGCTAGAGATTTTCCCATGAACACTGAAGCTTTCTTT
TRBV10-3,TRBJ2-5,NA,NA,CAISNTGETQYF,TGTGCCATCAGTAATACTGGCGAGACCCAGTACTTC
TRBV5-6,TRBJ2-2,NA,NA,CASSLYRVTGELFF,TGTGCCAGCAGCTTGTACAGGGTAACCGGGGAGCTGTTTTTT
TRBV4-2,TRBJ2-2,many,NA,CASSQVIYTGELFF,TGTGCCAGCAGCCAAGTTATCTACACCGGGGAGCTGTTTTTT
TRBV10-3,TRBJ2-5,NA,NA,CAISDGSENQYF,TGTGCCATCAGTGATGGGTCGGAGAACCAGTACTTC
TRBV29-1,TRBJ2-5,many,NA,CSVVRGETQYF,TGCAGCGTTGTAAGGGGGGAGACCCAGTACTTC
TRBV6-4,TRBJ2-3,NA,NA,CASSDSAASTDTQYF,TGTGCCAGCAGTGACTCGGCAGCTAGCACAGATACGCAGTATTTT
TRBV3-1,TRBJ1-2,NA,TRBD1,CASSQEGTGGNYGYTF,TGTGCCAGCAGCCAAGAAGGTACAGGGGGGAACTATGGCTACACCTTC
TRBV20-1,TRBJ2-2,many,TRBD1,CSAGQGASNTGELFF,TGCAGTGCCGGACAGGGGGCCTCGAACACCGGGGAGCTGTTTTTT
TRBV27,TRBJ1-6,NA,TRBD1,CASSLFTGVDSVLHF,TGTGCCAGCAGTTTATTTACAGGGGTTGATTCGGTCCTCCACTTT
TRBV7-2,TRBJ2-5,few,NA,CASSSTSRGFGQETQYF,TGTGCCAGCAGCTCGACTTCACGCGGGTTTGGGCAAGAGACCCAGTACTTC
TRBV6-1,TRBJ1-5,many,NA,CASSERHSNQPQHF,TGTGCCAGCAGTGAACGACATAGCAATCAGCCCCAGCATTTT
TRBV12-3/TRBV12-4,TRBJ2-3,few,NA,CASRALGGYTDTQYF,TGTGCCAGCAGAGCACTGGGGGGCTACACAGATACGCAGTATTTT
TRBV27,TRBJ2-5,few,NA,CASSLQSEEAGKETQYF,TGTGCCAGCAGTTTACAATCCGAGGAGGCGGGAAAAGAGACCCAGTACTTC
TRBV7-2,TRBJ2-1,NA,TRBD2,CASSSGGVLGEQFF,TGTGCCAGCAGCTCGGGGGGTGTACTCGGTGAGCAGTTCTTC
TRBV28,TRBJ1-3,NA,NA,CASSLRAISGNTIYF,TGTGCCAGCAGTTTACGGGCGATCTCTGGAAACACCATATATTTT
TRBV29-1,TRBJ2-1,few,NA,CSGGVGSLSYNEQFF,TGCAGCGGAGGTGTGGGGAGTCTCTCCTACAATGAGCAGTTCTTC
TRBV3-1,TRBJ2-1,NA,TRBD1,CASSQSGTGSYNEQFF,TGTGCCAGCAGCCAATCCGGGACAGGGTCCTACAATGAGCAGTTCTTC
TRBV18,TRBJ2-1,NA,NA,CASSPNRNNEQFF,TGTGCCAGCTCACCAAACAGGAACAATGAGCAGTTCTTC
TRBV4-2,TRBJ1-5,NA,NA,CASSQDRGGDQHQHF,TGTGCCAGCAGCCAAGATCGGGGAGGGGATCAGCACCAGCATTTT
TRBV12-3/TRBV12-4,TRBJ1-4,few,NA,CASSSGGGEKGKLFF,TGTGCCAGCAGTTCGGGGGGGGGCGAAAAAGGAAAACTGTTTTTT
TRBV15,TRBJ1-2,NA,NA,CATSRDLLQYGYTF,TGTGCCACCAGCAGAGATCTTTTACAGTATGGCTACACCTTC
TRBV6-2/TRBV6-3,TRBJ1-3,few,NA,CASSYHGQSGNTIYF,TGTGCCAGCAGTTACCACGGACAGTCTGGAAACACCATATATTTT